This T cell receptor beta chain is drawn from a study of blood T cells in healthy people across ages. PCR was performed a second time for roughly 7 to 11 cycles using a sample-barcoded 5' primer and a J-beta primer mix. TCRdb re-called the 5' RACE reads with MiXCR, one entry per CDR3 protein. The sample has roughly 830,000 distinct CDR3 sequences; around two thirds are singletons. Overall study results and limits: Changes seen in expanded clonotypes were possibly confounded by donor CMV status left unknown. From one million sequenced T cells, diversity estimates were lower bounds. The fall in TCR beta diversity per million T cells was roughly linear with age. Correlation between TCR beta diversity and naive T cell percentage was strong.

Remarks on this clonotype: Its antigen remains unidentified.

The germline gives CDR1 MNHNY, CDR2 SVGAGI (reference sequence). The V gene lost 6 bases and the J gene lost 0 bases, with 12 bases spanning the gap. This CDR3 contains 15 residues. The chain uses TRBV6-6 and TRBJ2-1, with unresolved D. This TCR derives from a man younger than 40 in good health. The sequencing sample was made of blood. The CDR3 DNA reads TGTGCCAGCAGAAAAGGTGTAAGCTCCTACAATGAGCAGTTCTTC. Residues: CASRKGVSSYNEQFF.